This TCR beta chain was captured in a study of tumor and adjacent non-tumor tissue in lung cancer. Broader study findings: Top 100 clones took a larger repertoire share in normal lung.

The template was RNA from unsorted bulk tissue. Between August and November 2014, newly diagnosed, chemotherapy-naive lung cancer patients underwent thoracic surgery in China. CDR3 size: 19 residues. Trimming took off 6 bases at V and 0 bases at J, with 25 bases between the two ends. CDR1 and CDR2 (germline): ENHRY, SYGVKD. TCRbeta libraries were built with three rounds of nested PCR, modified from ARM-PCR. TCRdb redid the calling of the multiplex PCR reads with MiXCR, one entry per CDR3 protein. The sample consists of 120,000 or so distinct CDR3 sequences, around three fifths of them appearing once. This clonotype has just a few counts. The antigen is not known.

The source is a man in his thirties or forties with non-small cell lung cancer. This chain uses TRBV10-3 with TRBJ2-3; the D call may be TRBD1 or TRBD2 (5 bases each). Source material: lung tumor tissue. CDR3 loop: CAIREPIGTAFTSTDTQYF. CDR3 bases: TGTGCCATCAGAGAGCCCATCGGGACGGCGTTTACAAGCACAGATACGCAGTATTTT.